Shown below are 5 T cell receptor beta chains from a single sample sequenced in a study of human T cells and chemical hapten exposure. Time point noted: pre-sensitization, week 0. The treatment: therapeutic diphenylcyclopropenone sensitization with weekly scalp DPC. Whole blood, unfractionated, served as the material for total RNA extraction. TCRdb reanalysed the RACE reads using MiXCR and keeps one entry per CDR3 protein. The sample yields 35,000 or so distinct CDR3 sequences, around a tenth seen once. The material was whole blood, obtained in connection with sensitization to the hapten diphenylcyclopropenone (DPC). These receptors were collected from a man between 45 and 60 years old with alopecia areata. Some clones in this sample may be carry-over from other donors' samples.

This clonotype was counted between two and nine times. This chain uses TRBV28 with TRBJ2-7; D gene unclear. Trimming took off 3 bases at V and 7 bases at J, with 7 bases between the two ends. This CDR3 region has 11 residues. The germline V gene has CDR1 MDHEN and CDR2 SYDVKM. The CDR3 bases are TGTGCCAGCAGTTTTCGGTCGGAGCAGTACTTC. Translation: CASSFRSEQYF. The full variable domain, rest sourced from reference TRBV28 and TRBJ2-7, is DVKVTQSSRYLVKRTGEKVFLECVQDMDHENMFWYRQDPGLGLRLIYFSYDVKMKEKGDIPEGYSVSREKKERFSLILESASTNQTSMYLCASSFRSEQYFGPGTRLTVT.

There are many counts of this clonotype. This chain links TRBV18 with TRBJ2-5; D gene uncertain. CDR1 KGHSH and CDR2 LQKENI come from the germline V gene. CDR3 length: 15 residues. Trimming left V 3 bases short and J 1 base short, with 12 bases between. CDR3 loop: CASSPSATGQETQYF. In DNA, the CDR3 is TGTGCCAGCTCACCTTCGGCGACGGGCCAAGAGACCCAGTACTTC.

In its sample, this clonotype was seen many times. The chain links TRBV11-2 to TRBJ2-1; 8 bases fit TRBD2. CDR3 length: 14 residues. CDR1 SGHAT and CDR2 FQNNGV come from the germline V gene. Unmatched junction bases numbered 3, after V lost 1 base and J lost 7 bases. The CDR3 is CASSLAGGWNEQFF. In DNA, the CDR3 is TGTGCCAGCAGCTTAGCGGGAGGGTGGAATGAGCAGTTCTTC.

This clonotype appeared many times. This sequence joins TRBV15 and TRBJ2-7; 9 nucleotides agree with TRBD1. CDR3 length equals 14 residues. With V trimmed by 5 bases and J by 3 bases, 5 bases remained unmatched. Germline V lookup: CDR1 LNHNV, CDR2 YYDKDF (reference sequence). In DNA form, the CDR3 reads TGTGCCACCAGCGAAACAGGGGGCTTCTACGAGCAGTACTTC. Translating gives CATSETGGFYEQYF. The variable domain in full, with the rest retrieved from reference TRBV15 and TRBJ2-7, is DAMVIQNPRYQVTQFGKPVTLSCSQTLNHNVMYWYQQKSSQAPKLLFHYYDKDFNNEADTPDNFQSRRPNTSFCFLDIRSPGLGDTAMYLCATSETGGFYEQYFGPGTRLTVT.

Notes on this clonotype: Being one base from a much bigger clone, this may be a read error. Given the absence of the conserved phenylalanine or tryptophan at the CDR3 end, a read error is likely. The V and J genes are TRBV6-5 and TRBJ2-7, with D possibly being TRBD1 (6 bases). The germline gives CDR1 MNHEY, CDR2 SVGAGI. Trimming stripped 3 bases from V and 5 bases from J, with 11 bases between. The CDR3 runs 13 residues. CDR3 bases: TGTGCCAGCAGTTATAGCAGGGGCCACGAGCAGTACATC. The encoded protein is CASSYSRGHEQYI.